Judged by abundance, the clone carrying this TCR beta chain is medium-sized. Its specificity is unknown. Trimming removed 3 bases from V and 5 bases from J, with 12 bases in between. This CDR3 comprises 14 residues. Germline loops: CDR1 MDHEN, CDR2 SYDVKM. The data were taken from a study of naive and memory T cell subsets. General study results and limits: TCR abundance followed a power law differing between naive and memory subsets. In CD4 and CD8 cells, diversity dropped from naive through EMRA.

Overnight CMV lysate stimulation of fresh PBMCs defined donor CMV status by CD4+ IFNgamma. The beta constant-region primer was an equimolar mix of two oligonucleotides covering TRBC1 and TRBC2. Nested alpha and beta constant-region primers with the SP2 primer drove four PCR rounds on ligated cDNA. TCRdb reprocessed the UMI-ligation and nested PCR reads with MiXCR, giving one entry per CDR3 protein. Here the sample spans tens of thousands of distinct CDR3 sequences, roughly 14% being singletons. Sequenced sample: central memory CD4+ T cells from blood. This TCR derives from a human donor in good health. The V gene is TRBV28, the J gene TRBJ2-3; tentative D call: TRBD2 (6 bases). The CDR3, as DNA: TGTGCCAGCAGTTTCTCGGGAGTAGTAGATACGCAGTATTTT. It specifies CASSFSGVVDTQYF.